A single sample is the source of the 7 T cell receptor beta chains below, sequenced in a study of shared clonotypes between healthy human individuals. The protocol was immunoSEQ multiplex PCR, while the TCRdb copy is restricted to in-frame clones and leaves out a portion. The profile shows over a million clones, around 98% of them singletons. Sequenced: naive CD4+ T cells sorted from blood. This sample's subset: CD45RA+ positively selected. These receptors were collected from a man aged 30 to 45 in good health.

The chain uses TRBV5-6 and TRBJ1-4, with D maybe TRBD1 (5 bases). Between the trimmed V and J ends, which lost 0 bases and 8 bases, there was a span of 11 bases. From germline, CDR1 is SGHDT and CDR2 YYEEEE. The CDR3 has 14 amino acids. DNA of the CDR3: TGTGCCAGCAGCTTGGACGGGACGGGAGAAAAACTGTTTTTT. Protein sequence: CASSLDGTGEKLFF.

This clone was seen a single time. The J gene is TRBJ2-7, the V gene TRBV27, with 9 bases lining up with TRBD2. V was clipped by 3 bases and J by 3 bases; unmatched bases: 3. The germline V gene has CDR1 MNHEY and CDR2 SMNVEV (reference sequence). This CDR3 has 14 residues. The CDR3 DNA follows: TGTGCCAGCAGTTTTAGCGGGAGCGGCTACGAGCAGTACTTC. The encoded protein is CASSFSGSGYEQYF.

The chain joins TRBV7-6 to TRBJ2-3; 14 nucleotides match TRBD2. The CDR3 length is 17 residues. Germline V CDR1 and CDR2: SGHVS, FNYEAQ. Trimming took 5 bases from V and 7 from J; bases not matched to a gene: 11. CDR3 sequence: CASSETTGLAGVYTQYF. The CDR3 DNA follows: TGTGCCAGCAGCGAAACAACGGGACTAGCGGGAGTATATACGCAGTATTTT. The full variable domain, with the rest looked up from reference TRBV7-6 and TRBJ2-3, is GAGVSQSPRYKVTKRGQDVALRCDPISGHVSLYWYRQALGQGPEFLTYFNYEAQQDKSGLPNDRFSAERPEGSISTLTIQRTEQRDSAMYRCASSETTGLAGVYTQYFGPGTRLTVL.

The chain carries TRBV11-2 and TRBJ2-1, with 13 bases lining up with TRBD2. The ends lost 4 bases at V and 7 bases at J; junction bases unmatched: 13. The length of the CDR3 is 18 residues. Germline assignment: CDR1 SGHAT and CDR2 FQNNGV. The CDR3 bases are TGTGCCAGCAGCTGGGGCCGGGGGACTAGCGGGGAGAGAAATGAGCAGTTCTTC. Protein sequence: CASSWGRGTSGERNEQFF.

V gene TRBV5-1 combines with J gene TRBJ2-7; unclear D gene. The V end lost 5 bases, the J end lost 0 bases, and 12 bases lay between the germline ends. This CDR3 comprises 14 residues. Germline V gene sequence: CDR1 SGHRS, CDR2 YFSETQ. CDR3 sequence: CASRVSDGSYEQYF. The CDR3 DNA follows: TGCGCCAGCAGAGTAAGCGACGGCTCCTACGAGCAGTACTTC.

The CDR3 loop reads CASSLMANSGSYEQYF. The CDR3 DNA reads TGCGCCAGCAGCCTTATGGCCAACTCTGGAAGCTACGAGCAGTACTTC. This chain connects TRBV5-1 to TRBJ2-7; D unresolved. The CDR3 length is 16 residues. CDR1 and CDR2 from the germline V gene are SGHRS and YFSETQ. V lost 4 bases to trimming and J lost 3 bases, with 20 bases between them.

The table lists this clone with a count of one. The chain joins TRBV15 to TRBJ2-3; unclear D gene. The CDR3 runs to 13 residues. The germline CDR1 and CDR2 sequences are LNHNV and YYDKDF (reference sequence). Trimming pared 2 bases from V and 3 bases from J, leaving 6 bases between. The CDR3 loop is CATSRLVTDTQYF. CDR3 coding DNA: TGTGCCACCAGCAGACTAGTAACAGATACGCAGTATTTT. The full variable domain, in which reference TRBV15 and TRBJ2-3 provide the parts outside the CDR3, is DAMVIQNPRYQVTQFGKPVTLSCSQTLNHNVMYWYQQKSSQAPKLLFHYYDKDFNNEADTPDNFQSRRPNTSFCFLDIRSPGLGDTAMYLCATSRLVTDTQYFGPGTRLTVL.